This T cell receptor beta chain was documented in a study of T cell responses to AZD1222 COVID-19 vaccine. The assay was immunoSEQ multiplex PCR, and TCRdb's table has in-frame clones only and misses some. The sample holds 130,000 to 150,000 clones, roughly nine tenths seen once. This sequence was found in an adult in good health. The material was peripheral blood, obtained on day 0 of AZD1222 vaccination.

This CDR3 reads CASSTPWQGNTEAFF. CDR3 in DNA: TGTGCCAGTAGTACCCCGTGGCAGGGGAACACTGAAGCTTTCTTT. The rearrangement links TRBV19 to TRBJ1-1; tentatively, D is TRBD1 (5 bases). Germline V gives CDR1 LNHDA, CDR2 SQIVND (reference sequence). The V end was cut by 4 bases, the J end by 1 base, with 13 bases between. The CDR3 spans 15 residues.